The clone carrying this T cell receptor beta chain was seen only a few times. The record originates from a study of tumor and adjacent non-tumor tissue in lung cancer. No cell sorting was done before RNA was extracted from the tissue. The normal lung tissue was taken more than 3 cm from the tumor edge. The CDR3 length is 15 residues. Looked up from germline, CDR1 is MNHEY and CDR2 is SVGAGI. V was pared by 10 bases and J by 3 bases, with 21 bases between. A modified ARM-PCR protocol with three rounds of nested PCR amplified TCRbeta. TCRdb independently ran MiXCR on the multiplex PCR reads; one entry per CDR3 protein. The table includes 85,000 or so distinct CDR3 sequences, more than 75% detected once.

The V gene is TRBV6-5, the J gene TRBJ1-2, with D perhaps matching TRBD1 (6 bases). Sample: distant non-tumor lung tissue. The origin of this receptor is a woman aged 50 to 60 with non-small cell lung cancer. CDR3 region: CANIEILQGHYGYTF. CDR3 DNA sequence: TGTGCCAACATCGAGATCCTACAGGGACACTATGGCTACACCTTC.